This T cell receptor (beta chain) appears in the sequencing data of a study of blood T cell repertoires in COVID-19. Authors' methods: Amplification from reference gene primers served as the basis for estimated nucleated cell counts. The assay was immunoSEQ multiplex PCR, and TCRdb's table has in-frame clones only and misses some. The V and J calls and clone size come from that table; D and trimming were worked out from the DNA. The sample includes more than 200,000 clones, around 90% of them seen just once. The ends were cut back, 6 bases at V and 1 base at J, with 10 bases in the middle. CDR1 is ENHRY, CDR2 SYGVKD, per germline. This CDR3 comprises 14 residues.

The sequenced sample consisted of PBMCs or T cells enriched from blood (not recorded which). The chain employs TRBV10-3 and TRBJ2-4, with a possible D match to TRBD2 (7 bases). This sequence originates from a woman under 40 with acute COVID-19. The DNA of the CDR3 is TGTGCCATCAGAGAGGGGGGGGCCAAAAACATTCAGTACTTC. Amino acid sequence: CAIREGGAKNIQYF.